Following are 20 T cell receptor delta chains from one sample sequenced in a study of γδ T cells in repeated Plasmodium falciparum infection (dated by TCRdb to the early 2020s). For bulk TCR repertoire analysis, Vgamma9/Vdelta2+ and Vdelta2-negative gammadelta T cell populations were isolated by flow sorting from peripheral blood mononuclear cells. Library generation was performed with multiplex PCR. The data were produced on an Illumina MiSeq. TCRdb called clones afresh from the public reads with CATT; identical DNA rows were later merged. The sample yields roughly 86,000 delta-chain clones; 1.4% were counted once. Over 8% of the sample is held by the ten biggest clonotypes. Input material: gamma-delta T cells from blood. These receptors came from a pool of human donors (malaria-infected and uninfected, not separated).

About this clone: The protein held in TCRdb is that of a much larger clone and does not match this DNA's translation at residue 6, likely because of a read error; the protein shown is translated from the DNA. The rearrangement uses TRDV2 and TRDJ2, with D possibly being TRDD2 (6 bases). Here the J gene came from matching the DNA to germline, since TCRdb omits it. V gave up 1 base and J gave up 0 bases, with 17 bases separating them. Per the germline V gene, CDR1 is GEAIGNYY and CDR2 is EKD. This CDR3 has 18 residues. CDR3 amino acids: CACDTPPTGEALTAQLFF. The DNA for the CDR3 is TGTGCCTGTGACACACCTCCTACAGGGGAAGCTTTGACAGCACAACTCTTCTTT.

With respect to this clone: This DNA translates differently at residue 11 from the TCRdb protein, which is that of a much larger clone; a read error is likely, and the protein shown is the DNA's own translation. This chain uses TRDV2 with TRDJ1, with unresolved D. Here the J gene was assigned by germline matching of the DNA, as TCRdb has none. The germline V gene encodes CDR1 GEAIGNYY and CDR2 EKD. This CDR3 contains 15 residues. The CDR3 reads CACDRGTRNTNKLIF. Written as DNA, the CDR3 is TGTGCCTGTGACCGGGGTACCCGAAACACCAATAAACTCATCTTT.

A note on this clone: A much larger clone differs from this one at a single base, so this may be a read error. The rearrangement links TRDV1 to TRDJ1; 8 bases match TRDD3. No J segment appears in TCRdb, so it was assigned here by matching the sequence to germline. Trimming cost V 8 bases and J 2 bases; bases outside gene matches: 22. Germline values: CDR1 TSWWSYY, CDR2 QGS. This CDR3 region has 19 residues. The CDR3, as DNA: TGTGCTCTTTCCACTCCTACTTCTGGGATACGAAAGGGGACCGATAAACTCATCTTT. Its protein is CALSTPTSGIRKGTDKLIF.

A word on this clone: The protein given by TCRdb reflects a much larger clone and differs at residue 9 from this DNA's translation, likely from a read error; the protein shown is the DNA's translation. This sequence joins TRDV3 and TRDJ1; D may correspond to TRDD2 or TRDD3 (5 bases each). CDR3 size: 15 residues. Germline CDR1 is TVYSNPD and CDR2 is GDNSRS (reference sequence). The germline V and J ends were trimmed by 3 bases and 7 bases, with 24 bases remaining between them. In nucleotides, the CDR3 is TGTGCCTTAGTTCTTCCCCCGGGGGTTAGGGGTAAACTCATCTTT. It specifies CALVLPPGVRGKLIF.

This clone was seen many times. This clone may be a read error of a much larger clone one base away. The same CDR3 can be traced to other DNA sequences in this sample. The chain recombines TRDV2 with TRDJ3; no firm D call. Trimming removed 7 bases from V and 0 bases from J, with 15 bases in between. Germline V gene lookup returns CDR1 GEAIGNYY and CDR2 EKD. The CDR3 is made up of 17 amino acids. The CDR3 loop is CACDYHLPSWDTRQMFF. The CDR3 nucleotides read TGTGCCTGCGACTATCATCTCCCCTCCTGGGACACCCGACAGATGTTTTTC.

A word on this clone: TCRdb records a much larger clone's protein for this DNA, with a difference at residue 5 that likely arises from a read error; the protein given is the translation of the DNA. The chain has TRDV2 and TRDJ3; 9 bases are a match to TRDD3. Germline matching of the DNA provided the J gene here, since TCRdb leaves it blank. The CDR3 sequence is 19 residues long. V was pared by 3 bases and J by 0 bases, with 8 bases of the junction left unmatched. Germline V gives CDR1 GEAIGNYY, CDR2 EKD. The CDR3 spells CACDPGGFGSSWDTRQMFF. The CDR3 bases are TGTGCCTGTGACCCTGGGGGATTCGGGAGCTCCTGGGACACCCGACAGATGTTTTTC.

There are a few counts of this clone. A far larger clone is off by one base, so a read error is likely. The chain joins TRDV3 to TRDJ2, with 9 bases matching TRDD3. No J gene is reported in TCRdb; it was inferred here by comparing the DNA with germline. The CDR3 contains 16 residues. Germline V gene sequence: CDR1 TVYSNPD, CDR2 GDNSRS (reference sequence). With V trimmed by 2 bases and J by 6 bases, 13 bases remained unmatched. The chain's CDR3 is CAFGRGYASMAAQLFF. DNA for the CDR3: TGTGCCTTTGGGCGGGGATACGCATCCATGGCAGCACAACTCTTCTTT. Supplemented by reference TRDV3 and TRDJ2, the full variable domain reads CDKVTQSSPDQTVASGSEVVLLCTYDTVYSNPDLFWYRIRPDYSFQFVFYGDNSRSEGADFTQGRFSVKHILTQKAFHLVISPVRTEDSATYYCAFGRGYASMAAQLFFGKGTQLIVEP.

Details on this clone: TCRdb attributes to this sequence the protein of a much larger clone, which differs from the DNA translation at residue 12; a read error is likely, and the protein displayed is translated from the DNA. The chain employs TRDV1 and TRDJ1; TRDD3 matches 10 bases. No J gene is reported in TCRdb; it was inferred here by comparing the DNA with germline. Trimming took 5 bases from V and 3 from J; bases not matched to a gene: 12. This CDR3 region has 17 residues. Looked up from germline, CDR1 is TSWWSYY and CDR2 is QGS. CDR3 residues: CALGNCPRGIRADKLIF. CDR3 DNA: TGTGCTCTTGGGAACTGCCCTAGGGGGATACGCGCCGATAAACTCATCTTT.

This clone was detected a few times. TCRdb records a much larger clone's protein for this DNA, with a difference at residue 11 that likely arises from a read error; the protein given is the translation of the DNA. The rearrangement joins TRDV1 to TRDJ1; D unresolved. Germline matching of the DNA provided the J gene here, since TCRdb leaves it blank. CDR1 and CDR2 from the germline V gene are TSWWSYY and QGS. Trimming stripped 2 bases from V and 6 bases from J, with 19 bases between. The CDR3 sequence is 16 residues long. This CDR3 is CALGEFAGLHRNKLIF. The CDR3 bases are TGTGCTCTTGGGGAATTCGCAGGACTCCATAGGAATAAACTCATCTTT.

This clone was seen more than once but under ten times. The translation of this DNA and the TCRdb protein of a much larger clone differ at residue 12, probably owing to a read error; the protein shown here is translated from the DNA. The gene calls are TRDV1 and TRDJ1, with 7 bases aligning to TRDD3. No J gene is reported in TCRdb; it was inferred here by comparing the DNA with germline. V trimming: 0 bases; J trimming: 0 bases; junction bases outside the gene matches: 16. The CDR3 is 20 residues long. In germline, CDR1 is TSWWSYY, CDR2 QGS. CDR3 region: CALGELKSDWGPFYTDKLIF. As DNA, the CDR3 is TGTGCTCTTGGGGAACTAAAGTCGGACTGGGGCCCTTTTTACACCGATAAACTCATCTTT.

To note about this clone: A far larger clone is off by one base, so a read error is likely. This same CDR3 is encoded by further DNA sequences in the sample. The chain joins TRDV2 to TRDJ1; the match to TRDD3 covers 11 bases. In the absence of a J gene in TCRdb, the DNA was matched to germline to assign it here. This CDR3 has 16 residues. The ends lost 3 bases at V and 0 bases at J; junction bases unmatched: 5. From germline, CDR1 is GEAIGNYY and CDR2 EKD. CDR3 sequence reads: CACDLLGDRYTDKLIF. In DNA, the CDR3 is TGTGCCTGTGACCTACTGGGGGATAGGTACACCGATAAACTCATCTTT.

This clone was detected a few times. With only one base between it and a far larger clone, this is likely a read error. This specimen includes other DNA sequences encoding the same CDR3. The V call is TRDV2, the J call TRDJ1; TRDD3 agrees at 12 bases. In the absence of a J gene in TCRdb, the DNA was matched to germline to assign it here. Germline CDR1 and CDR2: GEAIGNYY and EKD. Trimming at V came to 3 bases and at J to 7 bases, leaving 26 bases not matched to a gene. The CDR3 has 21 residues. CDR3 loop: CACDRVSPTGGYPRGRGKLIF. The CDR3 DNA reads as TGTGCCTGTGACCGTGTCTCCCCCACTGGGGGATACCCGCGCGGACGAGGTAAACTCATCTTT.

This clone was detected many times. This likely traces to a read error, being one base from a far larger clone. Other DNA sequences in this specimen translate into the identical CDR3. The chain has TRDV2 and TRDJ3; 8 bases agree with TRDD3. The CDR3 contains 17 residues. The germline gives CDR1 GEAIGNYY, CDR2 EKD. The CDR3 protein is CACDTWGSSWDTRQMFF. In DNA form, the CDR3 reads TGTGCCTGCGACACCTGGGGGAGCTCCTGGGACACCCGACAGATGTTTTTC.

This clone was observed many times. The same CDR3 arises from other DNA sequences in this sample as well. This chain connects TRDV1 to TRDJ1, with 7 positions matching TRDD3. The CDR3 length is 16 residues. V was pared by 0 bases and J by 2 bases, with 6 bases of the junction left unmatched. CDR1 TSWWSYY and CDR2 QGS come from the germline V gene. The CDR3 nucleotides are TGTGCTCTTGGGGAACTTTTGTGGGGGAAGACCGATAAACTCATCTTT. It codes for CALGELLWGKTDKLIF.

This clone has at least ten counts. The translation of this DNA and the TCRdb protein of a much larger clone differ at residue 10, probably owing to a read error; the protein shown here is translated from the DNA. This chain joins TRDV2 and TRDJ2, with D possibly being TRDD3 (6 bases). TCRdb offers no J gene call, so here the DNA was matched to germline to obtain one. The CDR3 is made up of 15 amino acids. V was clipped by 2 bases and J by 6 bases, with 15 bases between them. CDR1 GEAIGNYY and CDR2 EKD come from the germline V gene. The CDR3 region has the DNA TGTGCCTGTGACAACGTGGGGATTGGTGCAGCACAACTCTTCTTT. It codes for CACDNVGIGAAQLFF.

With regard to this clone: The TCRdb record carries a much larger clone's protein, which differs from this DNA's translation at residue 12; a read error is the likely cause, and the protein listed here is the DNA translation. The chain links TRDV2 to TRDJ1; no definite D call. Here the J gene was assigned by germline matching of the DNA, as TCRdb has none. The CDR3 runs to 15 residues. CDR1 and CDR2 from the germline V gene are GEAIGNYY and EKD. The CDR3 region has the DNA TGTGCCTGTGACACCGGAGCCGCGTACACCGATAGACTCATCTTT. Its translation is CACDTGAAYTDRLIF.

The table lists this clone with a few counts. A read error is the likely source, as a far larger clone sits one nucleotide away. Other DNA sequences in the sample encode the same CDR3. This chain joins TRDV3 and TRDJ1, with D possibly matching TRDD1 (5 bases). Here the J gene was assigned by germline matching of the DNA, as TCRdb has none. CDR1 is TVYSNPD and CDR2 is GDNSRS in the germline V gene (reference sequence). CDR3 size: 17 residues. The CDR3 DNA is TGTGCCTTTCGTGAGGGGCACGCCCTAAAATACACTGATAAACTCATCTTT. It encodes CAFREGHALKYTDKLIF.

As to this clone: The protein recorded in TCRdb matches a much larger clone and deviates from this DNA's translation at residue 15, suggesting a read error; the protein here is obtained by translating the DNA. This CDR3 reads CALGEEGPTRGYGTNKLIF. The CDR3 DNA reads TGTGCTCTTGGGGAAGAGGGCCCTACTCGGGGATACGGGACCAATAAACTCATCTTT. This chain links TRDV1 with TRDJ1; 9 positions match TRDD3. The J gene, left out of TCRdb, was set here by checking the DNA against germline. Trimming at V came to 2 bases and at J to 6 bases, leaving 19 bases not matched to a gene. The CDR3 is 19 residues long. Germline V gene data show CDR1 as TSWWSYY and CDR2 as QGS.

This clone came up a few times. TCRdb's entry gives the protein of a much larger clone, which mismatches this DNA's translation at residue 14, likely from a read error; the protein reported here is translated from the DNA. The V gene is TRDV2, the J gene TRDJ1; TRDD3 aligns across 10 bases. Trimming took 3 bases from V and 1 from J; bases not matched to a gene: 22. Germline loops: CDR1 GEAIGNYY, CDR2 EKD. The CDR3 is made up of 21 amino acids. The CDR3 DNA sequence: TGTGCCTGTGACCTTAAGGCCTTCCTAAGTACTGGGGGATGCCCCACCGATAAACTCATCTTT. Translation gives CACDLKAFLSTGGCPTDKLIF.

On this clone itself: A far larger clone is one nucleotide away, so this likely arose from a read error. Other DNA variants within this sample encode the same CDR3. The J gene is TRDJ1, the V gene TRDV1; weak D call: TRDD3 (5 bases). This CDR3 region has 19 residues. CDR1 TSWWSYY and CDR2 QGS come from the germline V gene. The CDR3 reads CALGNWSRVLEGNTDKLIF. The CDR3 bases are TGTGCCCTTGGGAACTGGAGCCGCGTACTGGAGGGGAACACCGATAAACTCATCTTT.